This T cell receptor (beta chain) was identified during a study of blood T cell repertoires in COVID-19. Study background: From the United States, Italy and Spain came samples of acute and convalescent COVID-19. T cells, B-cell-depleted T cells, or PBMCs supplied cDNA or gDNA.

The CDR3 totals 15 residues. Trimming took 4 bases from V and 5 from J; bases not matched to a gene: 3. Germline V gives CDR1 SGHNT, CDR2 YYREEE (reference sequence). Here immunoSEQ multiplex PCR was the method, and the copy in TCRdb shows in-frame clones only, minus some. This table holds a few hundred thousand clones, around 92% found once. The chain employs TRBV5-4 and TRBJ2-1, with TRBD2 identical over 13 bases. This sequence originates from a man in his forties with acute or convalescent COVID-19. Specimen: peripheral blood. The CDR3 reads CASSPLAGGDNEQFF. CDR3 DNA: TGTGCCAGCAGCCCACTAGCGGGGGGGGACAATGAGCAGTTCTTC. Complete variable domain (other parts from reference TRBV5-4 and TRBJ2-1): ETGVTQSPTHLIKTRGQQVTLRCSSQSGHNTVSWYQQALGQGPQFIFQYYREEENGRGNFPPRFSGLQFPNYSSELNVNALELDDSALYLCASSPLAGGDNEQFFGPGTRLTVL.